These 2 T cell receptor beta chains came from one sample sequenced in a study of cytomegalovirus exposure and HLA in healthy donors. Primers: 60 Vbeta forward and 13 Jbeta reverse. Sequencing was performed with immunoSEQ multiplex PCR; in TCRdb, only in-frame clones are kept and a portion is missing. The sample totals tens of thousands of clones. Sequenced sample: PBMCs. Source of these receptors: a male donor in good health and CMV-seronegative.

CDR3 loop: CATDRDRLFGNTIYF. The CDR3 nucleotides are TGTGCCACTGACCGGGACAGACTCTTTGGAAACACCATATATTTT. The rearrangement links TRBV6-1 to TRBJ1-3; 7 bases are shared with TRBD1. The CDR3 spans 15 residues. J was trimmed by 3 bases and V by 10 bases; bases with no gene match: 12. CDR1 and CDR2 (germline): MNHNS, SASEGT.

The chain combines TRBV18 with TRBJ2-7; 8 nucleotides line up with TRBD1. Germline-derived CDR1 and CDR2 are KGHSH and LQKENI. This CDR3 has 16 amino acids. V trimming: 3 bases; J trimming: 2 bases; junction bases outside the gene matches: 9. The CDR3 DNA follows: TGTGCCAGCTCACCCAAGGGACAGGTCGGTACCTACGAGCAGTACTTC. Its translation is CASSPKGQVGTYEQYF. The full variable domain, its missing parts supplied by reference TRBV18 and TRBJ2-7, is NAGVMQNPRHLVRRRGQEARLRCSPMKGHSHVYWYRQLPEEGLKFMVYLQKENIIDESGMPKERFSAEFPKEGPSILRIQQVVRGDSAAYFCASSPKGQVGTYEQYFGPGTRLTVT.